These T cell receptor beta chains were read from a single sample in a study of T cell changes during pregnancy in multiple sclerosis. The table came from immunoSEQ multiplex PCR; TCRdb's copy has only in-frame clones and leaves some out. There are just under 45,000 clones in the sample; approximately 96% occur only once, and about 0.9% lies in the top ten. Specimen: peripheral blood, collected in the second trimester of pregnancy. These receptors all come from a female donor with multiple sclerosis, enrolled in a pregnancy study. The CDR3 runs from the conserved cysteine through the conserved F or W. D genes are given only for firm matches. Size is omitted from some rows. Given values are once, few, many or a class for expanded clones.

>TRBJ1-4|.|.|TRBV27
TGTGCCAGCGGTCAACGGAATGAAAAACTGTTTTTT
CASGQRNEKLFF
>TRBJ1-4|TRBD1|.|TRBV28
TGTGCCAGCAGTTTATGGTCCGGGACAGGGGATGAAAAACTGTTTTTT
CASSLWSGTGDEKLFF
>TRBJ2-2|.|.|TRBV30
TGTGCCTGGAGTGTAATCGGGAGCGGCACCGGGGAGCTGTTTTTT
CAWSVIGSGTGELFF
>TRBJ2-1|TRBD1|.|TRBV5-1
TGCGCCAGCAGCTTGGGGACAGGATCCATCAATGAGCAGTTCTTC
CASSLGTGSINEQFF
>TRBJ2-3|.|.|TRBV23-1
TGCGCCAGCAGTCAATCTTGCGGATTCACAGATACGCAGTATTTT
CASSQSCGFTDTQYF
>TRBJ2-7|.|.|TRBV7-3
TGTGCCAGCAGCTTAACCGGGGGAGGATACGAGCAGTACTTC
CASSLTGGGYEQYF
>TRBJ1-1|TRBD1|.|TRBV2
TGTGCCAGCAGTTTAAGACAGGGTGACGCTTTCTTT
CASSLRQGDAFF
>TRBJ2-7|TRBD1|.|TRBV27
TGTGCCAGCAGTAGGACAGGCCCTTCCTACGAGCAGTACTTC
CASSRTGPSYEQYF
>TRBJ2-2|.|.|TRBV5-5
TGTGCCAGCAGCGGTGGACTAAACGGGGAGCTGTTTTTT
CASSGGLNGELFF
>TRBJ2-3|.|.|TRBV10-3
TGTGCCATCAGTGAACAGGGTATATCAGATACGCAGTATTTT
CAISEQGISDTQYF
>TRBJ2-3|TRBD2|.|TRBV28
TGTGCCATCCTCCCCCTGGTGGTCATGGGTTTTGGGACTAGCGGAGAGACGGAAGATACGCAGTATTTT
CAILPLVVMGFGTSGETEDTQYF
>TRBJ2-5|TRBD1|.|TRBV7-9
TGTGCCAGCAGCCCGTTGACAGGGCTTCAAGAGACCCAGTACTTC
CASSPLTGLQETQYF
>TRBJ1-6|.|once|TRBV5-1
TGCGCCAGCAGCTTGACAGGCCCCAATTCACCCCTCCACTTT
CASSLTGPNSPLHF
>TRBJ2-3|TRBD2|.|TRBV6-4
TGTGCCAGCAGTCCGACTAGCGGGGGACGAACAGATACGCAGTATTTT
CASSPTSGGRTDTQYF
>TRBJ2-3|.|.|TRBV19
TGTGCCAGTAACACAGGTATCACAGATACGCAGTATTTT
CASNTGITDTQYF
>TRBJ2-1|TRBD2|.|TRBV28
TGTGCCAGCACTCCGACTAGCGGGGATGAGCAGTTCTTC
CASTPTSGDEQFF
>TRBJ1-2|.|.|TRBV6-5
TGTGCCAGCAGTGGAGAGGGTCCCTATGGCTACACCTTC
CASSGEGPYGYTF
>TRBJ1-3|.|.|TRBV5-1
TGCGCCAGCAGCTTACGAGAGAGCTCTGGAAACACCATATATTTT
CASSLRESSGNTIYF
>TRBJ1-1|.|once|TRBV5-4
TGTGCCAGCAGCCTGATAGCCCGGGGGGGCAAGGCTGAAGCTTTCTTT
CASSLIARGGKAEAFF
>TRBJ2-1|.|.|TRBV11-1
TGTGCCAGCAGCTTGTCAGGGATACCCTACAATGAGCAGTTCTTC
CASSLSGIPYNEQFF
>TRBJ1-5|.|few|TRBV16
TGTGCCAGCAGCCTGACAAATGCGGGTCAGCCCCAGCATTTT
CASSLTNAGQPQHF
>TRBJ2-5|TRBD2|.|TRBV7-3
TGTGCCAGCAGCCTCGGGACTAGCGGGAGTGGGAAGACCCAGTACTTC
CASSLGTSGSGKTQYF
>TRBJ2-2|.|.|TRBV7-9
TGTGCCAGCAGCTTAGAGGGGGCCGGGGAGCTGTTTTTT
CASSLEGAGELFF
>TRBJ2-3|TRBD1|once|TRBV28
TGTGCCAGCAGTCCGAACAGGGGGCGCACAGATACGCAGTATTTT
CASSPNRGRTDTQYF
>TRBJ2-2|.|.|TRBV2
TGTGCCAGCAAAGCGGAAGAGAACACCGGGGAGCTGTTTTTT
CASKAEENTGELFF
>TRBJ2-7|TRBD1|.|TRBV7-8
TGTGCCAGCAGCACCAGGGGGCCCAACTCCTACGAGCAGTACTTC
CASSTRGPNSYEQYF
>TRBJ2-1|TRBD2|once|TRBV7-6
TGTGCCAGCAGCCCCGGGGGGAGCGGGGGAATCAATGAGCAGTTCTTC
CASSPGGSGGINEQFF
>TRBJ2-3|TRBD1|once|TRBV27
TGTGCCAGCAGTTTATATAGACAGGGGACAGATACGCAGTATTTT
CASSLYRQGTDTQYF
>TRBJ2-3|TRBD1|.|TRBV19
TGTGCCAGTAGACAGGGGCGGGTAACAGATACGCAGTATTTT
CASRQGRVTDTQYF
>TRBJ2-3|TRBD2|.|TRBV2
TGTGCCATCCTCGGGAGGGGGGGGGTGTCAGATACGCAGTATTTT
CAILGRGGVSDTQYF
>TRBJ1-2|.|.|TRBV11-2
TGTGCCAGCAGCTTAGAATCTTATGGCTACACCTTC
CASSLESYGYTF
>TRBJ2-7|.|.|TRBV6-1
TGTGCCAGCAGCCGACAAGCCACGATGTCCTACGAGCAGTACTTC
CASSRQATMSYEQYF
>TRBJ1-4|.|once|TRBV5-1
TGCGCCAGCAGCTTGTTTGGGGCCCTTAATGAAAAACTGTTTTTT
CASSLFGALNEKLFF
>TRBJ2-1|TRBD2|.|TRBV7-9
TGTGCCAGCAGCTTAGGACTAGCGAGATCCTACAATGAGCAGTTCTTC
CASSLGLARSYNEQFF
>TRBJ2-5|TRBD2|.|TRBV9
TGTGCCAGCAGCGTGGGGTTGCGGGAGGGCCAAGAGACCCAGTACTTC
CASSVGLREGQETQYF
>TRBJ1-3|TRBD1|.|TRBV7-2
TGTGCCAGCAGCTTCGGGACAGGGCTCTCTGGAAACACCATATATTTT
CASSFGTGLSGNTIYF
>TRBJ2-4|.|.|TRBV7-8
TGTGCCAGCAGCTTGTTACTCTGGAGGGACATTCAGTACTTC
CASSLLLWRDIQYF
>TRBJ2-6|TRBD1|.|TRBV2
TGTGCCAGCACTTCGGGACAGGGGGCAGGTGGGGCCAACGTCCTGACTTTC
CASTSGQGAGGANVLTF
>TRBJ1-3|.|.|TRBV19
TGTGCCAGCAACGAGCGGGCCGCCCGGGGCGGAAACACCATATATTTT
CASNERAARGGNTIYF
>TRBJ1-2|.|.|TRBV5-1
TGCGCCAGCAGCTTGGCTGGACAGACGGGGGGCTACACCTTC
CASSLAGQTGGYTF
>TRBJ1-5|.|once|TRBV6-1
TGTGCCAGCAGTGAACATCAGGGGACGGGCAATCAGCCCCAGCATTTT
CASSEHQGTGNQPQHF
>TRBJ1-2|.|.|TRBV4-3
TGCGCCAGCAGCCAAGTCTCAGGGCTCGGTGGCTACACCTTC
CASSQVSGLGGYTF
>TRBJ2-3|TRBD1|.|TRBV6-5
TGTGCCGTCAAGGAATCAGGGGGCTTCACAGATACGCAGTATTTT
CAVKESGGFTDTQYF
>TRBJ1-1|.|.|TRBV19
TGTGCCAGTAGTCCTTGGTTGGCGGAGAACACTGAAGCTTTCTTT
CASSPWLAENTEAFF
>TRBJ1-1|TRBD1|.|TRBV6-5
TGTGCCAGCAGCCAGGACAGGGTACTTCGGGCGGCTTTCTTT
CASSQDRVLRAAFF
>TRBJ1-4|.|.|TRBV18
TGTGCCAGCTCACCGGACAGATTTAATGAAAAACTGTTTTTT
CASSPDRFNEKLFF
>TRBJ2-7|.|.|TRBV19
TGTGCCAGTAGTATAGATCGTCTGGGGGGCGAGCAGTACTTC
CASSIDRLGGEQYF
>TRBJ1-2|TRBD1|.|TRBV7-6
TGTGCCAGCAGCCATAACCGGGACAGGGAAGACGGCAACTATGGCTACACCTTC
CASSHNRDREDGNYGYTF
>TRBJ2-1|TRBD1|.|TRBV6-4
TGTGCCAGCAGCGAGGGACAGGGGGGATACAATGAGCAGTTCTTC
CASSEGQGGYNEQFF
>TRBJ2-7|TRBD1|.|TRBV14
TGTGCCAGCAGCCAAGGGACAGGGGGCATCTACGAGCAGTACTTC
CASSQGTGGIYEQYF
>TRBJ1-1|.|.|TRBV4-3
TGCGCCAGCAGCCTCACGCGGTCAGCTGAAGCTTTCTTT
CASSLTRSAEAFF
>TRBJ2-1|.|.|TRBV5-1
TGCGCCAGCAGCAGGGACTTCTACAATGAGCAGTTCTTC
CASSRDFYNEQFF
>TRBJ2-5|TRBD1|.|TRBV5-3
TGTGCCAGAAGATACGGGACAGGGAGGGAGACCCAGTACTTC
CARRYGTGRETQYF
>TRBJ2-1|.|.|TRBV7-8
TGTGCCAGCAGCTCACGACCTGGGGGCGAGCAGTTCTTC
CASSSRPGGEQFF
>TRBJ2-7|.|.|TRBV5-1
TGCGCCAGCAATCAAGGGGGGGCGAACTACGAGCAGTACTTC
CASNQGGANYEQYF